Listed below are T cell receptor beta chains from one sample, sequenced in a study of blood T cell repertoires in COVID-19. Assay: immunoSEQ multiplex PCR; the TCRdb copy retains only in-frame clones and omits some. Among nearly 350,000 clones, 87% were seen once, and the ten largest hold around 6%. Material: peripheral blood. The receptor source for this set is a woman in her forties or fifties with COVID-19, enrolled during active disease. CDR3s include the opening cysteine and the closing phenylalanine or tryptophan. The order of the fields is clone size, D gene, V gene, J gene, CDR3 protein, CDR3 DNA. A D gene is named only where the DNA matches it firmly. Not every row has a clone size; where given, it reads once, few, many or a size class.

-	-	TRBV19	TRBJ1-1	CASKSNSGETEAFF	TGTGCCAGTAAGTCTAATTCAGGGGAGACTGAAGCTTTCTTT
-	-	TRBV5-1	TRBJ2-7	CASTRGAHSYEQYF	TGCGCCAGCACCCGGGGGGCTCACTCCTACGAGCAGTACTTC
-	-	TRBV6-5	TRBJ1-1	CASRKPGQNTEAFF	TGTGCCAGCAGGAAACCGGGACAGAACACTGAAGCTTTCTTT
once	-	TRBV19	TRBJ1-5	CASIGQQRPNSNQPQHF	TGTGCCAGTATCGGACAGCAGAGACCAAATAGCAATCAGCCCCAGCATTTT
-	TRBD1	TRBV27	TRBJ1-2	CASSLRVGTGFGGYTF	TGTGCCAGCAGTTTAAGGGTCGGGACAGGGTTTGGTGGCTACACCTTC
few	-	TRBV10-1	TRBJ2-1	CASSDTGRALDEQFF	TGCGCCAGCAGTGACACAGGGAGGGCTTTGGATGAGCAGTTCTTC
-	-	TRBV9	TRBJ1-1	CASSGKGGFNTEAFF	TGTGCCAGCAGCGGGAAGGGAGGGTTCAACACTGAAGCTTTCTTT
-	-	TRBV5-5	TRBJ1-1	CASSLGAGTLGLNTEAFF	TGTGCCAGCAGCTTGGGAGCCGGGACATTGGGATTGAACACTGAAGCTTTCTTT
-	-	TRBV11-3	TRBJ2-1	CASSLDREIEQFF	TGTGCCAGCAGCTTAGATCGTGAGATAGAGCAGTTCTTC
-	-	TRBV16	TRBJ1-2	CASSSSAGVPGHYGYTF	TGTGCCAGCAGCTCTTCAGCAGGGGTCCCGGGTCACTATGGCTACACCTTC
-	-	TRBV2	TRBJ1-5	CASSDLSNQPQHF	TGTGCCAGCAGTGATCTGAGCAATCAGCCCCAGCATTTT
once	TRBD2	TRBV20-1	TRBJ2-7	CSASTPGLAGTGEQYF	TGCAGTGCTAGTACGCCGGGACTAGCGGGAACGGGGGAGCAGTACTTC
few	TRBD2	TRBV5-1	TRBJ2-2	CASSPGGANTGELFF	TGCGCCAGCAGCCCCGGGGGGGCTAACACCGGGGAGCTGTTTTTT
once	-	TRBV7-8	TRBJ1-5	CASSPDSANQPQHF	TGTGCCAGCAGTCCCGACAGCGCGAATCAGCCCCAGCATTTT
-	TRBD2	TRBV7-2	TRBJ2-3	CASSRDYTSTDTQYF	TGTGCCAGCAGCCGGGACTACACTAGCACAGATACGCAGTATTTT
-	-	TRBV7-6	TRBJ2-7	CASSLGGELPYEQYF	TGTGCCAGCAGCTTAGGGGGGGAGCTTCCCTACGAGCAGTACTTC
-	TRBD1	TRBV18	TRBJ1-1	CASSGLRGQGANTEAFF	TGTGCCAGCTCAGGGCTCAGGGGTCAGGGGGCCAACACTGAAGCTTTCTTT
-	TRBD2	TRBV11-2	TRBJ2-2	CASSLSGGLRTSGSLFF	TGTGCCAGCAGCTTAAGTGGGGGACTGAGGACTAGCGGGAGTTTGTTTTTT
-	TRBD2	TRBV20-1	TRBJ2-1	CSASPLASGGKNEQFF	TGCAGTGCTAGTCCTCTGGCTAGCGGAGGCAAGAATGAGCAGTTCTTC
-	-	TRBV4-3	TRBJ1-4	CASSQVVSQATNEKLFF	TGCGCCAGCAGCCAAGTTGTTTCCCAGGCAACTAATGAAAAACTGTTTTTT
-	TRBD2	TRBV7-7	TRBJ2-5	CASSLGGGSSGTQYF	TGTGCCAGCAGCTTAGGGGGCGGGAGTTCGGGGACCCAGTACTTC
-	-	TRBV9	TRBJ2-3	CASSPGTPTDTQYF	TGTGCCAGCAGCCCTGGGACACCCACAGATACGCAGTATTTT
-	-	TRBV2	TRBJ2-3	CATGVVAGGTDTQYF	TGTGCCACAGGGGTTGTCGCGGGAGGCACAGATACGCAGTATTTT
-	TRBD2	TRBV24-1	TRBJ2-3	CATSDFGRLAGADTQYF	TGTGCCACCAGTGATTTCGGGCGACTAGCGGGAGCAGATACGCAGTATTTT
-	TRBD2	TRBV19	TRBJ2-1	CASTWSAGTRDEQFF	TGTGCCAGTACATGGTCGGCCGGGACTAGGGATGAGCAGTTCTTC
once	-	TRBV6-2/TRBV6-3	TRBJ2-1	CASSLQHLSGYNEQFF	TGTGCCAGCAGTTTACAACACCTTAGCGGATACAATGAGCAGTTCTTC
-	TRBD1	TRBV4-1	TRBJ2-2	CASSQGLAGGEGELFF	TGCGCCAGCAGCCAAGGCTTGGCAGGGGGCGAAGGAGAGCTGTTTTTT
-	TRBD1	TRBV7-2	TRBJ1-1	CASSLVTGVKTEAFF	TGTGCCAGCAGCTTAGTCACAGGGGTGAAAACTGAAGCTTTCTTT
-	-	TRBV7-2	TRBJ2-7	CASSLVSFIEDEQYF	TGTGCCAGCAGCTTAGTGAGTTTCATCGAGGACGAGCAGTACTTC